This T cell receptor (beta chain) was obtained from a study of tumor-infiltrating lymphocytes in primary liver carcinoma. A primer matching the constant region was used to make TCR beta cDNA from approximately 500 ng of total RNA. Construction of TCR beta libraries relied on three successive nested multiplex PCR rounds employing slightly modified ARM-PCR. Two initial PCR rounds of 10 to 11 cycles each paired TRBV1-TRBV30 forward primers with a C-beta reverse primer. TCRdb used MiXCR to reprocess the multiplex PCR reads, holding one entry per CDR3 protein. The sample has about 120,000 distinct CDR3 sequences, 50% to 70% seen once. DNA and RNA were both co-extracted from about 19-30 mg of bulk tissue that had not been sorted. V lost 1 base, J lost 4 bases, and 13 bases lay in between. The V gene's germline CDR1 is SGHVS and CDR2 FQNEAQ. The CDR3 covers 15 residues.

The clonotype originates from a woman aged 60 to 75 with primary liver carcinoma and hepatitis B virus infection. The sequenced sample consisted of liver tumor tissue from sampling region 1. Subset reported: tumor region T1, superior pole. The chain joins TRBV7-8 to TRBJ1-1; the D is unclear. The CDR3 protein is CASSLVLGLSTEAFF. The DNA of the CDR3 is TGTGCCAGCAGCTTAGTTTTAGGGTTGAGCACTGAAGCTTTCTTT.